This T cell receptor (beta chain) was sequenced during a study of blood T cell repertoires in COVID-19. The wider study: Samples came from the United States, Italy and Spain, spanning acute and convalescent COVID-19. The analysed material was cDNA or gDNA that came from T cells, B-cell-depleted T cells, or PBMCs.

This table comes from immunoSEQ multiplex PCR, and its TCRdb copy is limited to in-frame clones, with some not included. The table has roughly 86,000 clones, 91% seen once. Source material: peripheral blood. The TCR comes from a woman aged 50 to 60 in a cohort sampled during active COVID-19.

DNA for the CDR3: TGCGCCAGCAGCTTCTCCGGGACAGCGGTCGGCTACACCTTC. Amino acid sequence: CASSFSGTAVGYTF. This chain links TRBV5-1 with TRBJ1-2, with TRBD1 identical over 7 bases. The CDR3 contains 14 residues. Unmatched junction bases numbered 9, after V lost 2 bases and J lost 8 bases. CDR1 SGHRS and CDR2 YFSETQ come from the germline V gene.